This T cell receptor beta chain was identified in a study of beta chain features in type 1 diabetes. This CDR3 contains 14 residues. Sequenced material consisted of expressed TCRB transcripts (all of the isolated RNA was reverse transcribed). About 1.01 million reads were obtained per stem cell-like memory T cell sample on average. Clones were sequenced by immunoSEQ multiplex PCR, and TCRdb holds only the in-frame ones, with some missing. Counted here are 70,000 to 95,000 clones, 30% to 35% occurring once; the ten biggest clones make up about 0.48%. Only a few counts were recorded for this clone. The receptor's source is a woman between 18 and 29 years old in good health. The chain couples TRBV21-1 to TRBJ2-3; the table names TRBD2, a call not compared with the DNA. TRBV21-1 is noted as a pseudogene. Sequencing used stem cell memory CD4+ T cells from blood. The CDR3 spells CARRPPRADDTQYF. The CDR3 DNA reads as TGTGCCAGGAGGCCCCCGAGGGCGGATGATACGCAGTATTTT.